The 18 T cell receptor beta chains presented below share a single source sample, sequenced in a study of molecular identifiers for immune sequencing clone quantification listed by TCRdb under 2018. Library prep was done by PCR. The sample was run on a NextSeq 500. The public reads were reprocessed in TCRdb via fastp at Q25 and MiXCR, keeping in-frame beta chains. Duplicate CDR3 protein sequences are folded into a single record with the most common DNA and genes. Within this sample are approximately 550,000 distinct CDR3 sequences, with around 23% of them counted one time only. The top ten clones comprise around 0.79% of the sample. Material: naive CD8+ T cells from blood, with Jurkat cell RNA spiked in. According to the study, the label for this sample's cell subset or site signals: FACS-sorted CD8+CD4-CCR7+CD45RA+ naive T cells. The origin of the receptors is a human donor in good health. Some libraries in this study had Jurkat cell RNA spiked in.

This clonotype was picked up a small number of times. The V and J genes are TRBV16 and TRBJ1-5; TRBD1 is a possible D gene (5 bases). The germline gives CDR1 KGHSY, CDR2 FQNENV. The CDR3 has 15 residues. Between the trimmed V and J ends, which lost 1 base and 3 bases, there was a span of 10 bases. The CDR3, as DNA: TGTGCCAGCAGCCAATTCGCCGGGGCCAATCAGCCCCAGCATTTT. It encodes CASSQFAGANQPQHF.

As to this clonotype: A read error may explain this, as a much larger clone is one base away. The chain links TRBV20-1 to TRBJ2-2, with 12 positions matching TRBD2. Germline V gives CDR1 DFQATT, CDR2 SNEGSKA (reference sequence). The CDR3 runs 19 residues. DNA of the CDR3: TGCAGTGCTTCGCCCCATCCCCTAGCGGGGGGGCCAAACACCGGGGAGCTGTTGTTT. It is translated as CSASPHPLAGGPNTGELLF.

Only one count was recorded for this clonotype. A clone one base away is much larger, so this may be a read error. The chain uses TRBV20-1 and TRBJ1-1; possible D gene TRBD1, 6 bases. The CDR3 sequence is 13 residues long. Per the germline V gene, CDR1 is DFQATT and CDR2 is SNEGSKA (reference sequence). CDR3 sequence (DNA): TGCAGTACTAGACGGACAGAGAACACTGAAGCTTTCTTT. It encodes CSTRRTENTEAFF.

This clonotype has only a few counts. The rearrangement joins TRBV5-1 to TRBJ2-3; no clear D gene. With 0 bases removed from V and 0 bases from J, the gap between germline ends came to 8 bases. The CDR3 sequence is 15 residues long. From germline, CDR1 is SGHRS and CDR2 YFSETQ. CDR3 region: CASSLGIDSTDTQYF. CDR3 DNA: TGCGCCAGCAGCTTGGGTATAGATAGCACAGATACGCAGTATTTT.

This clonotype was seen only a few times. The CDR3 sequence: CASSLVAESNYGYTF. The CDR3 DNA is TGTGCCAGCAGTTTAGTTGCAGAATCTAACTATGGCTACACCTTC. The genes are TRBV27 and TRBJ1-2; D gene ambiguous. This CDR3 region has 15 residues. Germline values: CDR1 MNHEY, CDR2 SMNVEV (reference sequence). With 2 bases removed from V and 0 bases from J, the gap between germline ends came to 10 bases.

This chain uses TRBV24-1 with TRBJ2-3, with a weak D call TRBD1 (6 bases). In germline, CDR1 is KGHDR, CDR2 SFDVKD. The CDR3 contains 14 residues. The V end was cut by 6 bases, the J end by 2 bases, with 11 bases between. As DNA, the CDR3 is TGTGCCACCAGTACAGGGAGTTACACAGATACGCAGTATTTT. This sequence encodes CATSTGSYTDTQYF.

The chain links TRBV6-2 or TRBV6-3 to TRBJ2-1, with 11 bases aligning to TRBD2. V dropped 2 bases and J dropped 10; count of bases not matched to a gene: 10. Looked up from germline, CDR1 is MNHEY and CDR2 is SVGEGT. This CDR3 contains 16 residues. CDR3 bases: TGTGCCAGCAGTTACGAGTCACTAGCGGGAGAGGGGGAGCAGTTCTTC. Protein: CASSYESLAGEGEQFF.

This rearrangement joins TRBV7-6 to TRBJ2-1; 10 bases map to TRBD2. The CDR3 sequence is 15 residues long. CDR1 and CDR2 from the germline V gene are SGHVS and FNYEAQ. With 7 bases clipped from V and 7 bases from J, the junction kept 10 bases outside the gene matches. The DNA for the CDR3 is TGTGCCAGCACGGCTCCGGGACTAGCGTATAATGAGCAGTTCTTC. It specifies CASTAPGLAYNEQFF.

This clonotype was seen a handful of times. The rearrangement links TRBV20-1 to TRBJ2-1; 10 positions agree with TRBD2. This CDR3 is 16 amino acids long. Germline V CDR1 and CDR2: DFQATT, SNEGSKA (reference sequence). The trim removed 5 bases at V and 1 base at J, leaving 8 bases unmatched. DNA for the CDR3: TGCAGTGCTCAACTAGCGGGAAGAGTGTCCTACAATGAGCAGTTCTTC. This sequence encodes CSAQLAGRVSYNEQFF.

The table lists this clonotype with a few counts. The chain combines TRBV18 with TRBJ1-1; possibly TRBD1 for D (5 bases). This CDR3 spans 17 amino acids. V was pared by 4 bases and J by 6 bases, with 24 bases between. The germline CDR1 and CDR2 sequences are KGHSH and LQKENI. The CDR3 coding sequence is TGTGCCAGCTCACTGCTCCGGGACCCGTTGCCGGGGGCTGAAGCTTTCTTT. This encodes CASSLLRDPLPGAEAFF.

This clonotype was picked up many times. The V and J genes are TRBV7-9 and TRBJ1-1; D remains unclear. Germline V gene lookup returns CDR1 SEHNR and CDR2 FQNEAQ (reference sequence). V was clipped by 4 bases and J by 2 bases, with 5 bases between them. CDR3 length: 12 amino acids. The CDR3 protein is CASSWTNTEAFF. The CDR3 nucleotides read TGTGCCAGCAGCTGGACCAACACTGAAGCTTTCTTT.

The chain couples TRBV19 to TRBJ2-5; the D gene could be TRBD1 or TRBD2 (5 bases each). This CDR3 has 14 amino acids. Trimming stripped 5 bases from V and 2 bases from J, with 12 bases between. The germline gives CDR1 LNHDA, CDR2 SQIVND (reference sequence). The CDR3 coding sequence is TGTGCCAGTAGTTCCTGGGACGGACAAGAGACCCAGTACTTC. This codes for CASSSWDGQETQYF. Filled out from reference TRBV19 and TRBJ2-5, the complete variable domain reads DGGITQSPKYLFRKEGQNVTLSCEQNLNHDAMYWYRQDPGQGLRLIYYSQIVNDFQKGDIAEGYSVSREKKESFPLTVTSAQKNPTAFYLCASSSWDGQETQYFGPGTRLLVL.

This clonotype has just a few counts. This rearrangement joins TRBV5-1 to TRBJ1-6; weak D call: TRBD1 (6 bases). Germline CDR1 reads SGHRS; CDR2 reads YFSETQ. V lost 3 bases and J lost 6, with 13 bases in between. The CDR3 runs 15 residues. The CDR3: CASSSSGTTNSPLHF. The DNA for the CDR3 is TGCGCCAGCAGCTCCTCCGGGACAACTAATTCACCCCTCCACTTT.

This clonotype appeared many times. V gene TRBV5-1 combines with J gene TRBJ2-7, with D unclear. Trimming took off 1 base at V and 2 bases at J, with 10 bases between the two ends. Germline loops: CDR1 SGHRS, CDR2 YFSETQ. This CDR3 has 14 residues. The CDR3 DNA is TGCGCCAGCAGCTTGTGGACCGTCGCCTACGAGCAGTACTTC. Its translation: CASSLWTVAYEQYF.

This clonotype has only a few counts. The J gene is TRBJ2-7, the V gene TRBV6-2 or TRBV6-3; no clear D. With 0 bases removed from V and 2 bases from J, the gap between germline ends came to 11 bases. Germline assignment: CDR1 MNHEY and CDR2 SVGEGT. This CDR3 is 15 amino acids long. CDR3 in amino acids: CASSYSVGPTYEQYF. Written as DNA, the CDR3 is TGTGCCAGCAGTTACTCGGTCGGCCCCACCTACGAGCAGTACTTC.

The rearrangement uses TRBV27 and TRBJ2-7; 9 bases match TRBD1. The CDR3 covers 14 residues. CDR1 and CDR2 (germline): MNHEY, SMNVEV (reference sequence). Trimming removed 4 bases from V and 5 bases from J; junction bases left unmatched: 6. The CDR3 coding sequence is TGTGCCAGCAGTTATCGGGACAGGGAGAACGAGCAGTACTTC. It encodes CASSYRDRENEQYF.

This clonotype has at least ten counts. This chain uses TRBV5-1 with TRBJ1-1, with D possibly TRBD1 on 6 matching bases. The CDR3 is 14 amino acids. Germline V gives CDR1 SGHRS, CDR2 YFSETQ. V dropped 0 bases and J dropped 4 bases, with 10 bases sitting between them. The CDR3 nucleotides are TGCGCCAGCAGCTTGGTACAGGGATTCACTGAAGCTTTCTTT. Encoded protein: CASSLVQGFTEAFF.

The chain has TRBV6-5 and TRBJ2-5; D unclear. The V gene lost 6 bases and the J gene lost 4 bases, with 9 bases spanning the gap. Germline V gene lookup returns CDR1 MNHEY and CDR2 SVGAGI. The CDR3 is 12 residues long. CDR3 sequence: CASRPGRETQYF. CDR3 DNA sequence: TGTGCCAGCAGACCAGGCCGAGAGACCCAGTACTTC.